This is a list of T cell receptor beta chains from one sample in a study of shared clonotypes between healthy human individuals. Sequencing was performed with immunoSEQ multiplex PCR; in TCRdb, only in-frame clones are kept and a portion is missing. This sample has about 450,000 clones, with 79% found just once. The sample taken for sequencing was PBMCs. The receptors were gathered from a woman aged 40-49 years in good health. Some clones in this sample may be carry-over from other donors' samples. The CDR3 runs from the conserved cysteine through the conserved F or W. A D gene is named only where the DNA matches it firmly. A clone size is listed for some rows: how often the clone was seen (once, few, many), or a class if it is expanded.

D,size,J,V,DNA,CDR3
NA,NA,TRBJ2-1,TRBV28,TGTGCCAGCATGGCGACCCGGTTCTACAATGAGCAGTTCTTC,CASMATRFYNEQFF
NA,NA,TRBJ2-7,TRBV18,TGTGCCAGCTCACCGAGGCAGTACGAGCAGTACTTC,CASSPRQYEQYF
TRBD2,NA,TRBJ2-1,TRBV11-2,TGTGCCAGCAGCCGAAACGCACTAGCGGGAAGTGAGCAGTTCTTC,CASSRNALAGSEQFF
TRBD1,NA,TRBJ2-5,TRBV27,TGTGCCAGCAGTCGGCGGACAGGGCAAGAGACCCAGTACTTC,CASSRRTGQETQYF
NA,NA,TRBJ2-3,TRBV5-1,TGCGCCAGCAGCTTGGCCGACGGTCCCACAGATACGCAGTATTTT,CASSLADGPTDTQYF
TRBD2,NA,TRBJ2-7,TRBV4-2,TGTGCCAGCAGCCAAGTCGAGCGGGGCTCGTTTTACGAGCAGTACTTC,CASSQVERGSFYEQYF
NA,NA,TRBJ2-7,TRBV5-1,TGCGCCAGTTGCGAGGGGCCCTCCCCATCCTACGAGCAGTACTTC,CASCEGPSPSYEQYF
NA,NA,TRBJ2-1,TRBV28,TGTGCCAGCAGTTTGGGAATTGGGCAGGGCGCCTACAATGAGCAGTTCTTC,CASSLGIGQGAYNEQFF
TRBD2,NA,TRBJ2-5,TRBV4-1,TGCGCCAGCAGCCAAATCCTTGCGGGAGGTAGAGGAGAGACCCAGTACTTC,CASSQILAGGRGETQYF
NA,few,TRBJ2-1,TRBV30,TGTGCCTGGACAGCGCGGGGACTTTACAATGAGCAGTTCTTC,CAWTARGLYNEQFF
NA,NA,TRBJ2-3,TRBV18,TGTGCCAGCTCACCACCTGGGCTAGCGAGCACAGATACGCAGTATTTT,CASSPPGLASTDTQYF
TRBD1,NA,TRBJ1-4,TRBV29-1,TGCAGCGTTGGGGACAGGGTTGAAAAACTGTTTTTT,CSVGDRVEKLFF
TRBD1,NA,TRBJ1-4,TRBV7-9,TGTGCCAGCAGCCCGGGACAGGACAATGAAAAACTGTTTTTT,CASSPGQDNEKLFF
NA,once,TRBJ1-3,TRBV7-8,TGTGCCAGCAGCTTAGTAGAACAGGGTGGAAACACCATATATTTT,CASSLVEQGGNTIYF
NA,NA,TRBJ2-1,TRBV15,TGTGCCACCAGCAGAGCCGGGAGCTCCTACAATGAGCAGTTCTTC,CATSRAGSSYNEQFF
NA,NA,TRBJ1-2,TRBV4-2,TGTGCCAGCAGCCAAGATGGGACAAGTTATGGCTACACCTTC,CASSQDGTSYGYTF
NA,NA,TRBJ2-7,TRBV28,TGTGCCAGCAGTTACGGGTCGGGAGCCCCCTACGAGCAGTACTTC,CASSYGSGAPYEQYF
TRBD1,NA,TRBJ1-4,TRBV2,TGTGCCAGCAGTGGGGACAGGTGGGGTGAAAAACTGTTTTTT,CASSGDRWGEKLFF
TRBD1,NA,TRBJ1-3,TRBV28,TGTGCCAGCAGTTTCCCAGCTACAGGGGGTGGAAACACCATATATTTT,CASSFPATGGGNTIYF
TRBD1,NA,TRBJ2-7,TRBV4-2,TGTGCCAGCAGCGCCCGACAGGGGAGGTACGAGCAGTACTTC,CASSARQGRYEQYF
NA,NA,TRBJ2-1,TRBV2,TGTGCCAGCAGTGACAACAATGAGCAGTTCTTC,CASSDNNEQFF
TRBD1,NA,TRBJ1-2,TRBV7-8,TGTGCCAGCAGCTTAGCGGGGACAGGGGGTGTTGGCTACACCTTC,CASSLAGTGGVGYTF
NA,NA,TRBJ2-7,TRBV9,TGTGCCAGCAGCGTCTCTGGAGGGGCAGGGTTAGACGAGCAGTACTTC,CASSVSGGAGLDEQYF
NA,many,TRBJ2-7,TRBV5-1,TGCGCCAGCAGCTGGGGGGGTAAACAGGGTCTCTACGAGCAGTACTTC,CASSWGGKQGLYEQYF
TRBD1,once,TRBJ1-4,TRBV7-6,TGTGCCAGCAGCTCGGACAGGGGGCTGAAAGAAAAACTGTTTTTT,CASSSDRGLKEKLFF
NA,NA,TRBJ1-3,TRBV6-1,TGTGCCAGCAGTGAACAAACTGGAAACACCATATATTTT,CASSEQTGNTIYF
NA,NA,TRBJ2-2,TRBV2,TGTGCCAGCAGTGAAGTTTCGGGTTCCACCGGGGAGCTGTTTTTT,CASSEVSGSTGELFF
NA,NA,TRBJ1-4,TRBV28,TGTGCCAGCAGTTTACCGCTACTCGGTTCCCAAGGGACTAATGAAAAACTGTTTTTT,CASSLPLLGSQGTNEKLFF
NA,once,TRBJ1-1,TRBV29-1,TGCAGCGTTGAAGATTGGAAGGGCACTGAAGCTTTCTTT,CSVEDWKGTEAFF
TRBD2,few,TRBJ2-2,TRBV19,TGTGCCAGTAGCCGCCCGGCTAGCGGGAACACCGGGGAGCTGTTTTTT,CASSRPASGNTGELFF
NA,NA,TRBJ2-2,TRBV4-1,TGCGCCAGCAGCCCCAGGGTTCAGGTGGCCTCGAACACCGGGGAGCTGTTTTTT,CASSPRVQVASNTGELFF
TRBD1,once,TRBJ1-2,TRBV7-9,TGTGCCAGCAGCTGGACAGGGGGCAAAGGGGGTGGCTACACCTTC,CASSWTGGKGGGYTF
TRBD2,NA,TRBJ2-3,TRBV11-3,TGTGCCAGCAGCCCTGCTAGCGGGAGGTTCACAGATACGCAGTATTTT,CASSPASGRFTDTQYF
TRBD1,once,TRBJ2-7,TRBV6-1,TGTGCCAGCAGAGGCGACAGGGGACCCTACGAGCAGTACTTC,CASRGDRGPYEQYF
NA,NA,TRBJ2-3,TRBV6-6,TGTGCCAGCAGGACGAACCTGAGGGCTAGCACAGATACGCAGTATTTT,CASRTNLRASTDTQYF
NA,NA,TRBJ1-6,TRBV30,TGTGCCTGGAAGGGAGGCGTAAATTCACCCCTCCACTTT,CAWKGGVNSPLHF
TRBD2,NA,TRBJ2-7,TRBV9,TGTGCCAGCAGCGTAGGTCTTGCGTCGGGAGGGCCTAACGAGCAGTACTTC,CASSVGLASGGPNEQYF